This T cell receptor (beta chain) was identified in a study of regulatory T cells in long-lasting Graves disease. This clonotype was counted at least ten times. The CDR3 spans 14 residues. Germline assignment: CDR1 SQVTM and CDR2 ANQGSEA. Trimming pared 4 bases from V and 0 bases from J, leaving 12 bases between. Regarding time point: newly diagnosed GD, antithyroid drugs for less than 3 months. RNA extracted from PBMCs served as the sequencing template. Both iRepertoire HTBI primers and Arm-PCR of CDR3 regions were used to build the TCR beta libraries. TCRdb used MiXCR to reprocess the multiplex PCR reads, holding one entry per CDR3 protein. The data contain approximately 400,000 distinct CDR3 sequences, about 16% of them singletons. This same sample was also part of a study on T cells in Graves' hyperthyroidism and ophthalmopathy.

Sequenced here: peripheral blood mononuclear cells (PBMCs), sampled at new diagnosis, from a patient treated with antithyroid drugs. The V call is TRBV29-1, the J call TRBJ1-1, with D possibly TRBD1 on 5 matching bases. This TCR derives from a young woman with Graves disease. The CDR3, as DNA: TGCAGCGTTGGAAATATCAGGGTGAACACTGAAGCTTTCTTT. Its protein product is CSVGNIRVNTEAFF. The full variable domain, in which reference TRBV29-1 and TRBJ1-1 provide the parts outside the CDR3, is SAVISQKPSRDICQRGTSLTIQCQVDSQVTMMFWYRQQPGQSLTLIATANQGSEATYESGFVIDKFPISRPNLTFSTLTVSNMSPEDSSIYLCSVGNIRVNTEAFFGQGTRLTVV.